The entry below gives a single T cell receptor (beta chain) sequence along with its context. Its cognate antigen is unknown. This record belongs to a study of CD8 T cells in ankylosing spondylitis. Library preparation for TCR beta used quantitative 5'-RACE with molecular barcodes. TCRdb independently ran MiXCR on the 5' RACE reads; one entry per CDR3 protein. This sample yields around 300,000 distinct CDR3 sequences, of which 11% are seen a single time; roughly 9% belongs to the top ten. Broader study findings: Significant enrichment of disease-linked clones was reported in matched ankylosing spondylitis synovial fluid. Disease-associated clones were CD8+ and fairly uncommon in peripheral blood. Certain motif variants had earlier appeared in reactive arthritis synovial fluid and blood.

This CDR3 is built from 12 residues. Trimming removed 3 bases from V and 1 base from J, with 3 bases in between. The V gene's germline CDR1 is SGDLS and CDR2 YYNGEE. Sequenced material: blood, either unsorted or a sorted T cell fraction (not recorded which). The clonotype was recovered from a female donor with ankylosing spondylitis or in good health (not recorded which). The chain uses TRBV9 and TRBJ2-3; D gene uncertain. The CDR3 nucleotides read TGTGCCAGCAGCGAAGGCACAGATACGCAGTATTTT. This codes for CASSEGTDTQYF.